The 21 T cell receptor beta chains presented below share a single source sample, sequenced in a study of shared clonotypes between healthy human individuals. Selected positively for CCR7 and CD45RO-negative, naive CD8 cells excluded terminally differentiated effector memory CD45RA+ cells. TCRdb's table, derived via immunoSEQ multiplex PCR, lists solely in-frame clones and lacks some. The sample holds approximately 2,000,000 clones; over 85% are singletons and the top ten take roughly 1.7%. The sample comprised naive CD8+ T cells from PBMCs. The receptor source for this set is a man aged 18 to 30 in good health. Some clones in this sample may be carry-over from other donors' samples.

The chain links TRBV14 to TRBJ2-7; maybe TRBD2 (5 bases). Trimming took 4 bases from V and 3 from J, leaving 10 bases between them. The germline gives CDR1 SGHDN, CDR2 FVKESK. The CDR3 runs 13 residues. CDR3 region: CASSRKLGYEQYF. For the CDR3, the DNA is TGTGCCAGCAGCCGTAAACTAGGCTACGAGCAGTACTTC.

The chain uses TRBV5-8 and TRBJ2-2; D gene uncertain. Germline values: CDR1 SGHTS, CDR2 YDEGEE. CDR3 size: 16 residues. Trimming took 2 bases from V and 0 from J, leaving 11 bases between them. The CDR3 DNA reads as TGTGCCAGCAGCTTCAAAAATCGGCCGAACACCGGGGAGCTGTTTTTT. Amino acids: CASSFKNRPNTGELFF. Using reference TRBV5-8 and TRBJ2-2 for the parts outside the CDR3, the full variable domain is EAGVTQSPTHLIKTRGQQATLRCSPISGHTSVYWYQQALGLGLQFLLWYDEGEERNRGNFPPRFSGRQFPNYSSELNVNALELEDSALYLCASSFKNRPNTGELFFGEGSRLTVL.

There are a few counts of this clone. The chain combines TRBV27 with TRBJ1-2; 7 nucleotides match TRBD1. Germline lookup yields CDR1 MNHEY and CDR2 SMNVEV (reference sequence). V dropped 5 bases and J dropped 4; count of bases not matched to a gene: 7. This CDR3 is built from 14 residues. The CDR3 loop is CASSMTGQGYGYTF. CDR3 DNA sequence: TGTGCCAGCAGTATGACAGGGCAGGGCTATGGCTACACCTTC.

Comment on this clone: Additional DNA sequences in this sample encode the identical CDR3. This chain connects TRBV27 to TRBJ2-7; D may match TRBD1 or TRBD2 (5 bases each). CDR1 MNHEY and CDR2 SMNVEV come from the germline V gene (reference sequence). The V end was cut by 5 bases, the J end by 4 bases, with 9 bases between. The CDR3 length is 12 residues. The CDR3 DNA reads TGTGCCAGCAGTCGGGACCTTTACGAGCAGTACTTC. Translation gives CASSRDLYEQYF.

The chain recombines TRBV6-5 with TRBJ2-7; D remains ambiguous. The germline V and J ends were trimmed by 0 bases and 5 bases, with 11 bases remaining between them. This CDR3 spans 14 amino acids. Germline-derived CDR1 and CDR2 are MNHEY and SVGAGI. The CDR3 reads CASSYSPEMDEQYF. CDR3 sequence (DNA): TGTGCCAGCAGTTACTCCCCAGAGATGGACGAGCAGTACTTC.

The genes are TRBV27 and TRBJ1-1; the match to TRBD1 covers 8 bases. The CDR3 loop spans 14 amino acids. Germline CDR1 MNHEY, CDR2 SMNVEV (reference sequence). The V gene end was trimmed by 3 bases and the J gene end by 4 bases; junction bases not matched to a gene: 4. The chain's CDR3 is CASSLDRAGTEAFF. The DNA of the CDR3 is TGTGCCAGCAGTTTGGACAGGGCCGGCACTGAAGCTTTCTTT.

This chain joins TRBV2 and TRBJ2-2; 7 bases agree with TRBD1. The CDR3 runs to 15 residues. The J segment lost 5 bases and the V segment lost 7 bases, leaving 10 bases of the junction unmatched. CDR1 is SNHLY, CDR2 FYNNEI, per germline. CDR3 region: CASNSDRFQTGELFF. CDR3 DNA: TGTGCCAGCAATTCGGACAGGTTTCAAACCGGGGAGCTGTTTTTT. Combining the CDR3 with reference TRBV2 and TRBJ2-2 gives the whole variable domain EPEVTQTPSHQVTQMGQEVILRCVPISNHLYFYWYRQILGQKVEFLVSFYNNEISEKSEIFDDQFSVERPDGSNFTLKIRSTKLEDSAMYFCASNSDRFQTGELFFGEGSRLTVL.

V gene TRBV7-6 combines with J gene TRBJ1-1; the D gene is possibly TRBD1 (6 bases). Germline values: CDR1 SGHVS, CDR2 FNYEAQ. CDR3 length equals 14 residues. The ends were cut back, 2 bases at V and 5 bases at J, with 12 bases in the middle. CDR3 residues: CASSLSGQWTEAFF. The CDR3 nucleotides are TGTGCCAGCAGCTTAAGTGGACAGTGGACTGAAGCTTTCTTT.

The chain has TRBV5-8 and TRBJ1-4, with a possible D match to TRBD1 (5 bases). V shed 3 bases and J shed 11 bases, with 17 bases lying between them. There are 14 residues in the CDR3. CDR1 is SGHTS, CDR2 YDEGEE, per germline. This CDR3 is CASSWGRLSEKLFF. DNA of the CDR3: TGTGCCAGCAGCTGGGGACGGCTCTCGGAGAAACTGTTTTTT.

The chain carries TRBV14 and TRBJ2-7; the D gene is possibly TRBD1 (5 bases). Trimming took off 1 base at V and 5 bases at J, with 9 bases between the two ends. This CDR3 contains 13 residues. Germline V CDR1 and CDR2: SGHDN, FVKESK. For the CDR3, the DNA is TGTGCCAGCAGCCAAGGTAGGGGCCACGAGCAGTACTTC. It codes for CASSQGRGHEQYF.

The rearrangement joins TRBV29-1 to TRBJ2-5; 10 bases line up with TRBD2. The germline V gene has CDR1 SQVTM and CDR2 ANQGSEA. This CDR3 has 13 amino acids. The J segment lost 5 bases and the V segment lost 7 bases, leaving 7 bases of the junction unmatched. In DNA, the CDR3 is TGCAGCGGCAATCTAGCGGGAGACGAGACCCAGTACTTC. Amino acids: CSGNLAGDETQYF.

The chain couples TRBV29-1 to TRBJ2-7; 8 nucleotides match TRBD2. This CDR3 is 13 amino acids long. J was trimmed by 6 bases and V by 6 bases; bases with no gene match: 10. The germline CDR1 and CDR2 sequences are SQVTM and ANQGSEA. The CDR3 loop reads CSVGRSGSSEQYF. The CDR3 nucleotides are TGCAGCGTGGGGCGGAGCGGGAGTTCCGAGCAGTACTTC.

The rearrangement uses TRBV11-2 and TRBJ2-2; TRBD2 aligns across 7 bases. With 5 bases clipped from V and 7 bases from J, the junction kept 16 bases outside the gene matches. Germline V CDR1 and CDR2: SGHAT, FQNNGV. The CDR3 has 17 amino acids. Here the CDR3 DNA reads TGTGCCAGCAGCCTAGTGGGGGAGGGCCCTCGGGTCGGGGAGCTGTTTTTT. It is translated as CASSLVGEGPRVGELFF.

The rearrangement links TRBV7-9 to TRBJ1-3; D gene unclear. Germline V gives CDR1 SEHNR, CDR2 FQNEAQ (reference sequence). Trimming cost V 5 bases and J 0 bases, with 23 bases left between them. There are 19 residues in the CDR3. CDR3 residues: CASSPKGGRDISSGNTIYF. CDR3 DNA: TGTGCCAGCAGCCCCAAGGGTGGGAGAGACATAAGCTCTGGAAACACCATATATTTT.

A word on this clone: Other DNA sequences within the sample encode an identical CDR3. The chain uses TRBV6-6 and TRBJ2-7; tentatively, D is TRBD2 (5 bases). In germline, CDR1 is MNHNY, CDR2 SVGAGI (reference sequence). The CDR3 loop spans 13 amino acids. The V and J ends lost 2 bases and 4 bases respectively, with 9 bases between them. CDR3 DNA: TGTGCCAGCAGTTACCCCTCGGGGTACGAGCAGTACTTC. Translating it yields CASSYPSGYEQYF.

The chain joins TRBV27 to TRBJ1-1; D gene ambiguous. The CDR3 is 13 amino acids. Trimming stripped 6 bases from V and 5 bases from J, with 13 bases between. Germline assignment: CDR1 MNHEY and CDR2 SMNVEV (reference sequence). This CDR3 reads CASRQRWETEAFF. CDR3 bases: TGTGCCAGCAGACAACGCTGGGAGACTGAAGCTTTCTTT.

For this clone: This sample includes further DNA sequences coding for the same CDR3. The chain recombines TRBV2 with TRBJ1-1, with 9 bases matching TRBD1. J was trimmed by 4 bases and V by 6 bases; bases with no gene match: 0. This CDR3 spans 12 amino acids. Germline V gene sequence: CDR1 SNHLY, CDR2 FYNNEI. The CDR3 DNA is TGTGCCAGCAGGGACAGGGGCACTGAAGCTTTCTTT. This codes for CASRDRGTEAFF.

The chain has TRBV5-4 and TRBJ2-3, with no clear D. Trimming pared 3 bases from V and 4 bases from J, leaving 15 bases between. The CDR3 runs 15 residues. The germline V gene encodes CDR1 SGHNT and CDR2 YYREEE (reference sequence). This CDR3 is CASSSPGGFPDTQYF. As DNA, the CDR3 is TGTGCCAGCAGCTCCCCAGGCGGTTTCCCAGATACGCAGTATTTT.

The J gene is TRBJ1-2, the V gene TRBV28; 10 nucleotides align to TRBD1. There are 17 residues in the CDR3. From germline, CDR1 is MDHEN and CDR2 SYDVKM. Unmatched junction bases numbered 11, after V lost 4 bases and J lost 3 bases. CDR3 region: CASSSLTGGLSHYGYTF. The CDR3 DNA is TGTGCCAGCAGTTCCCTGACAGGGGGCTTATCTCACTATGGCTACACCTTC.

This chain joins TRBV19 and TRBJ2-3; D unresolved. Trimming cost V 2 bases and J 3 bases, with 12 bases left between them. CDR3 length: 15 amino acids. CDR1 is LNHDA, CDR2 SQIVND, per germline (reference sequence). The CDR3 protein is CASSISHYTTDTQYF. The CDR3 region has the DNA TGTGCCAGTAGTATAAGTCACTACACTACAGATACGCAGTATTTT.

V usage is TRBV29-1 and J usage is TRBJ1-1; 8 bases agree with TRBD1. The CDR3 has 15 residues. J gave up 1 base and V 6 bases, and 10 bases lay outside the gene matches. Germline CDR1 and CDR2: SQVTM and ANQGSEA. The CDR3 DNA reads TGCAGCGTACCCAAATGGGGACAGGCGAACACTGAAGCTTTCTTT. Its protein product is CSVPKWGQANTEAFF.